Listed below are T cell receptor beta chains from one sample, sequenced in a study of blood T cell repertoires in COVID-19. Sequencing was performed with immunoSEQ multiplex PCR; in TCRdb, only in-frame clones are kept and a portion is missing. Of about 400,000 clones listed, roughly 90% are singletons. The material sequenced was peripheral blood. These receptors all come from a woman in her 30s with acute or convalescent COVID-19. CDR3s include the opening cysteine and the closing phenylalanine or tryptophan. D genes are given only for firm matches. Only some rows state a clone size, as once, few, many or a class for expanded clones.

j_gene	v_gene	abundance	d_gene	CDR3aa	CDR3nt
TRBJ1-6	TRBV4-2	-	-	CASSQDLRQGKSYNSPLHF	TGTGCCAGCAGCCAAGATCTGAGGCAGGGGAAATCCTATAATTCACCCCTCCACTTT
TRBJ1-1	TRBV28	-	-	CASSAPLNTEAFF	TGTGCCAGCAGCGCGCCCCTGAACACTGAAGCTTTCTTT
TRBJ1-6	TRBV7-8	-	TRBD1	CASSAGQGVNSPLHF	TGTGCCAGCAGCGCTGGACAGGGGGTTAATTCACCCCTCCACTTT
TRBJ1-6	TRBV4-1	-	TRBD1	CASSPRQGNSPLHF	TGCGCCAGCAGCCCGCGACAGGGAAATTCACCCCTCCACTTT
TRBJ2-2	TRBV3-1/TRBV3-2	-	-	CASSPRTANTGELFF	TGTGCCAGCAGCCCTCGGACAGCGAACACCGGGGAGCTGTTTTTT
TRBJ1-6	TRBV7-8	-	-	CASSLGLGGNSPLHF	TGTGCCAGCAGCTTAGGCTTGGGGGGGAATTCACCCCTCCACTTT
TRBJ2-7	TRBV2	-	-	CASRVRGSGFEQYF	TGTGCCAGCAGGGTGCGGGGATCTGGGTTCGAGCAGTACTTC
TRBJ1-6	TRBV7-9	-	-	CAAQQYNSPLHF	TGTGCCGCCCAACAGTATAATTCACCCCTCCACTTT
TRBJ1-1	TRBV5-1	-	-	CASSLVTGNTEAFF	TGCGCCAGCAGCTTGGTAACAGGGAACACTGAAGCTTTCTTT
TRBJ2-7	TRBV18	-	TRBD1	CASSTLPGTVSYEQYF	TGTGCCAGCTCAACATTACCCGGGACAGTCTCCTACGAGCAGTACTTC
TRBJ1-5	TRBV30	-	-	CAWAAAGVWHQPQHF	TGTGCCTGGGCCGCCGCGGGGGTTTGGCATCAGCCCCAGCATTTT
TRBJ1-2	TRBV2	-	-	CASSSKDTNYGYTF	TGTGCCAGCAGTTCTAAGGACACTAACTATGGCTACACCTTC
TRBJ2-5	TRBV19	-	TRBD2	CASSPGALAGGETQYF	TGTGCCAGTAGTCCCGGGGCCCTAGCGGGGGGAGAGACCCAGTACTTC
TRBJ2-7	TRBV11-2	-	TRBD1	CASSFPGQGAYEQYF	TGTGCCAGCAGTTTTCCGGGACAGGGGGCCTACGAGCAGTACTTC
TRBJ1-1	TRBV7-3	-	TRBD1	CASSSGAQGVRTEAFF	TGTGCCAGCAGCTCGGGAGCGCAGGGGGTCAGGACTGAAGCTTTCTTT
TRBJ1-1	TRBV13	-	-	CASSLGRGGTEAFF	TGTGCCAGCAGCTTAGGCAGGGGTGGCACTGAAGCTTTCTTT
TRBJ2-3	TRBV2	once	-	CASSEASGTTDTQYF	TGTGCCAGCAGTGAAGCTTCAGGTACCACAGATACGCAGTATTTT
TRBJ1-4	TRBV2	-	-	CASSDRGTTNEKLFF	TGTGCCAGCTCAGATCGGGGAACAACTAATGAAAAACTGTTTTTT
TRBJ1-2	TRBV27	once	-	CASKEGEAVNYGYTF	TGTGCCAGCAAGGAGGGTGAAGCAGTTAACTATGGCTACACCTTC
TRBJ2-5	TRBV7-8	-	TRBD2	CASSLAGGSQETQYF	TGTGCCAGCAGCTTAGCGGGGGGGAGTCAAGAGACCCAGTACTTC
TRBJ2-5	TRBV7-8	-	-	CASSLRSETQYF	TGTGCCAGCAGCCTCAGGTCGGAGACCCAGTACTTC
TRBJ2-5	TRBV9	-	-	CASSFDSQETQYF	TGTGCCAGCAGCTTCGACAGTCAAGAGACCCAGTACTTC
TRBJ1-2	TRBV20-1	-	-	CSARVGGGYTF	TGCAGTGCTAGAGTGGGGGGTGGCTACACCTTC
TRBJ1-3	TRBV6-1	-	-	CASSEGDLSGNTIYF	TGTGCCAGCAGTGAGGGAGATCTCTCTGGAAACACCATATATTTT
TRBJ2-5	TRBV27	-	TRBD1	CASSPGTGGLTQYF	TGTGCCAGCAGTCCCGGGACAGGGGGTTTGACCCAGTACTTC
TRBJ1-2	TRBV19	few	TRBD1	CASSPVTGARNYGYTF	TGTGCCAGTAGCCCTGTGACAGGGGCAAGAAACTATGGCTACACCTTC
TRBJ1-5	TRBV30	-	-	CAWSVQAPHQPQHF	TGTGCCTGGAGTGTACAGGCCCCGCATCAGCCCCAGCATTTT
TRBJ2-3	TRBV5-1	-	-	CASSLATGSFSTDTQYF	TGCGCCAGCAGCTTGGCCACAGGGTCTTTTAGCACAGATACGCAGTATTTT
TRBJ1-4	TRBV7-8	-	-	CASSLKRINEKLFF	TGTGCCAGCAGCTTAAAGAGAATTAATGAAAAACTGTTTTTT
TRBJ1-5	TRBV2	-	TRBD1	CASSQGGNQPQHF	TGTGCCAGCAGTCAGGGGGGCAATCAGCCCCAGCATTTT
TRBJ1-1	TRBV5-1	few	TRBD1	CASNRGGDTEAFF	TGCGCCAGCAACAGGGGGGGCGACACTGAAGCTTTCTTT
TRBJ1-2	TRBV9	-	-	CASSVEPHSPSRDGYTF	TGTGCCAGCAGCGTAGAGCCCCACAGTCCCAGCAGAGATGGCTACACCTTC
TRBJ2-3	TRBV4-1	-	TRBD2	CASSQEWTSGGTDTQYF	TGCGCCAGCAGCCAAGAATGGACTAGCGGGGGAACAGATACGCAGTATTTT
TRBJ2-3	TRBV24-1	-	-	CATSDFFGAEDTQYF	TGTGCCACCAGTGATTTCTTTGGGGCCGAAGATACGCAGTATTTT
TRBJ2-3	TRBV9	-	-	CASSVTGSGAIDTQYF	TGTGCCAGCAGCGTAACGGGTAGCGGTGCGATAGATACGCAGTATTTT
TRBJ2-3	TRBV18	-	TRBD2	CASSKRLAGMTSTDTQYF	TGTGCCAGCTCCAAAAGACTAGCGGGTATGACTAGCACAGATACGCAGTATTTT
TRBJ2-1	TRBV18	-	-	CASSPQSSLVYNEQFF	TGTGCCAGCTCACCACAGTCTTCTCTAGTCTACAATGAGCAGTTCTTC
TRBJ2-1	TRBV12-3/TRBV12-4	-	-	CASRDRGYNEQFF	TGTGCCAGCAGGGACAGAGGCTACAATGAGCAGTTCTTC
TRBJ2-2	TRBV5-1	-	-	CASSYGGGEPLTTGELFF	TGCGCCAGCAGCTATGGAGGGGGCGAACCTCTCACCACCGGGGAGCTGTTTTTT
TRBJ1-5	TRBV6-5	-	TRBD1	CASSPDRAQPQHF	TGTGCCAGCAGCCCCGACAGGGCCCAGCCCCAGCATTTT
TRBJ1-2	TRBV2	-	-	CASSRGDGYTF	TGTGCCAGCAGCAGGGGTGACGGCTACACCTTC
TRBJ2-7	TRBV3-1/TRBV3-2	-	TRBD2	CASSQLVGKRGGSKHEQYF	TGTGCCAGCAGCCAATTAGTTGGCAAGCGGGGGGGCTCTAAACACGAGCAGTACTTC
TRBJ1-4	TRBV7-2	-	-	CASRRTAEKLFF	TGTGCCAGCAGACGGACAGCTGAAAAACTGTTTTTT
TRBJ1-4	TRBV23-1	-	-	CASSQSGQGGEKLFF	TGCGCCAGCAGTCAATCGGGGCAGGGAGGGGAAAAACTGTTTTTT